A selection of T cell receptor beta chains follows, all from one sample in a study of shared clonotypes between healthy human individuals. TCRdb keeps only in-frame clones here, not all; method: immunoSEQ multiplex PCR. The table shows approximately 1.9 million clones, with roughly 95% occurring only once. The sequenced sample consisted of naive CD8+ T cells from PBMCs. The receptors were sampled from a man between 18 and 29 years old in good health. Some clones in this sample may be carry-over from other donors' samples. The CDR3 runs from the conserved cysteine through the conserved F or W. D genes are given only for firm matches. A clone size is listed for some rows: how often the clone was seen (once, few, many), or a class if it is expanded.

.	TRBV6-1	TRBJ2-5	14	.	CASSRTRLGETQYF	TGTGCCAGCAGCCGGACACGCCTGGGAGAGACCCAGTACTTC
TRBD1	TRBV28	TRBJ1-5	15	.	CASSRRGRGNQPQHF	TGTGCCAGCAGCCGCAGGGGGCGTGGGAATCAGCCCCAGCATTTT
TRBD2	TRBV11-2	TRBJ2-1	13	.	CASSMGLGDEQFF	TGTGCCAGCAGCATGGGACTAGGGGATGAGCAGTTCTTC
.	TRBV7-6	TRBJ2-7	15	once	CASSQTPGQLYEQYF	TGTGCCAGCAGCCAAACCCCAGGACAGCTCTACGAGCAGTACTTC
.	TRBV4-3	TRBJ2-7	16	.	CASSQVIAGPPYEQYF	TGCGCCAGCAGTCAAGTTATCGCGGGACCACCTTACGAGCAGTACTTC
.	TRBV9	TRBJ2-1	14	.	CASSVLTRSDEQFF	TGTGCCAGCAGCGTATTAACCCGGAGCGATGAGCAGTTCTTC
TRBD2	TRBV6-6	TRBJ2-5	15	.	CASSYSTGGRETQYF	TGTGCCAGCAGTTACTCGACGGGGGGTCGGGAGACCCAGTACTTC
TRBD1	TRBV6-5	TRBJ2-7	14	.	CASSPRQGHYEQYF	TGTGCCAGCAGTCCCAGACAGGGGCACTACGAGCAGTACTTC
.	TRBV5-4	TRBJ1-1	13	.	CASSLDGLTEAFF	TGTGCCAGCAGCTTGGATGGTCTAACTGAAGCTTTCTTT
.	TRBV6-1	TRBJ2-3	14	.	CASSEFQDTDTQYF	TGTGCCAGCAGTGAATTCCAGGACACAGATACGCAGTATTTT
.	TRBV19	TRBJ1-2	12	.	CASKDWDYGYTF	TGTGCCAGTAAGGACTGGGACTATGGCTACACCTTC
.	TRBV27	TRBJ2-7	13	.	CASSSGVTYEQYF	TGTGCCAGCAGTAGCGGAGTCACCTACGAGCAGTACTTC
TRBD1	TRBV7-9	TRBJ2-7	16	.	CASRPRTGGDSYEQYF	TGTGCCAGCAGACCTCGCACAGGGGGCGATTCCTACGAGCAGTACTTC
.	TRBV29-1	TRBJ2-3	13	.	CSVEDGIVDTQYF	TGCAGCGTTGAAGACGGGATAGTGGATACGCAGTATTTT
.	TRBV27	TRBJ2-2	15	.	CASSLPDTNTGELFF	TGTGCCAGCAGTTTACCGGATACTAACACCGGGGAGCTGTTTTTT
TRBD2	TRBV28	TRBJ2-1	17	.	CASSHGLAPSSYNEQFF	TGTGCCAGCAGCCACGGACTAGCGCCGAGCTCCTACAATGAGCAGTTCTTC
.	TRBV19	TRBJ2-2	14	.	CASRPGLQAGELFF	TGTGCCAGTAGACCGGGCCTACAAGCTGGGGAGCTGTTTTTT
.	TRBV19	TRBJ1-5	14	.	CASKGVGSNQPQHF	TGTGCCAGTAAGGGAGTGGGTAGCAATCAGCCCCAGCATTTT
TRBD1	TRBV4-1	TRBJ1-4	18	.	CASSQIGDRAVINEKLFF	TGCGCCAGCAGCCAGATCGGGGACAGAGCAGTCATTAATGAAAAACTGTTTTTT
TRBD1	TRBV2	TRBJ1-4	14	.	CASNGQGSNEKLFF	TGTGCCAGCAACGGACAGGGTAGTAATGAAAAACTGTTTTTT
TRBD2	TRBV28	TRBJ2-7	14	.	CASSFLGLAGEQYF	TGTGCCAGCAGTTTTTTGGGACTAGCGGGAGAGCAGTACTTC
.	TRBV11-2	TRBJ2-7	15	.	CASSFGPGGSYEQYF	TGTGCCAGCAGCTTTGGCCCGGGTGGTTCCTACGAGCAGTACTTC